The 12 T cell receptor beta chains below all came from one sample that was sequenced in a study of Graves' ophthalmopathy and Graves' hyperthyroidism. TCR beta CDR3 regions were amplified from RNA transcripts. First-round RT-PCR relied on HTBI primers, and a second-round multiplex PCR came next. TCRdb recomputed calls from the multiplex PCR reads with MiXCR, one row per CDR3 protein. The data contain some 750,000 distinct CDR3 sequences, 35% to 50% of them seen just once; the ten biggest clones take up about 40%. Material for sequencing was peripheral blood. These receptors all come from an adult man with Graves' ophthalmopathy.

The chain combines TRBV7-6 with TRBJ2-5; possibly TRBD1 or TRBD2 for D (5 bases each). Trimming cost V 5 bases and J 9 bases, with 16 bases left between them. The CDR3 length is 13 residues. The germline V gene encodes CDR1 SGHVS and CDR2 FNYEAQ. CDR3 loop: CASSPGTGQPQYF. CDR3 DNA sequence: TGTGCCAGCAGCCCCGGGACGGGTCAGCCCCAGTACTTC. The variable domain in full, with the rest retrieved from reference TRBV7-6 and TRBJ2-5, is GAGVSQSPRYKVTKRGQDVALRCDPISGHVSLYWYRQALGQGPEFLTYFNYEAQQDKSGLPNDRFSAERPEGSISTLTIQRTEQRDSAMYRCASSPGTGQPQYFGPGTRLLVL.

This clonotype was seen only a few times. V is TRBV6-1 and J is TRBJ1-4; no reliable D call. CDR1 is MNHNS and CDR2 is SASEGT in the germline V gene. The CDR3 has 12 amino acids. V lost 6 bases, J lost 3 bases, and 5 bases lay in between. CDR3: CASRSSNEKLFF. The CDR3 DNA is TGTGCCAGCAGAAGCTCTAATGAAAAACTGTTTTTT.

This chain links TRBV5-8 with TRBJ2-5; 14 positions match TRBD2. Germline CDR1 and CDR2: SGHTS and YDEGEE. V was pared by 3 bases and J by 1 base, with 11 bases of the junction left unmatched. This CDR3 has 19 amino acids. The CDR3: CASSSQKTSGGAIQETQYF. CDR3 nucleotide sequence: TGTGCCAGCAGCTCCCAAAAGACTAGCGGGGGGGCGATCCAAGAGACCCAGTACTTC.

This sequence joins TRBV7-9 and TRBJ2-7; TRBD2 aligns across 10 bases. Losses at the gene ends were 5 bases for V and 6 bases for J; bases not matched to a gene: 19. The germline gives CDR1 SEHNR, CDR2 FQNEAQ (reference sequence). The CDR3 totals 18 residues. The CDR3 DNA is TGTGCCAGCAGCCCGCCTCTAGCGGGGGTAGTTCAGGGGATCGAGCAGTACTTC. Protein: CASSPPLAGVVQGIEQYF.

A few counts support this clonotype. The J gene is TRBJ2-7, the V gene TRBV5-8; the D gene is possibly TRBD1 (6 bases). Germline lookup yields CDR1 SGHTS and CDR2 YDEGEE. CDR3 length equals 13 residues. Trimming took off 3 bases at V and 3 bases at J, with 10 bases between the two ends. The CDR3: CASSSTGHYEQYF. DNA of the CDR3: TGTGCCAGCAGCTCGACAGGACACTACGAGCAGTACTTC.

V gene TRBV20-1 combines with J gene TRBJ1-2; D perhaps matches TRBD1 (5 bases). This CDR3 is 8 amino acids long. Germline CDR1 and CDR2: DFQATT and SNEGSKA (reference sequence). V gave up 6 bases and J gave up 12 bases, with 8 bases separating them. CDR3 sequence (DNA): TGCAGTGCCCAGGGACACACCTTC. This translates into CSAQGHTF.

This clonotype was counted at least ten times. CDR3 loop: CASSVLGPAEAFF. The CDR3 region has the DNA TGTGCCAGCAGCGTACTCGGACCTGCTGAAGCTTTCTTT. The chain uses TRBV11-2 and TRBJ1-1, with D hard to call. This CDR3 has 13 amino acids. V was pared by 5 bases and J by 6 bases, with 13 bases between. Germline values: CDR1 SGHAT, CDR2 FQNNGV.

This clonotype was detected a few times. J is TRBJ2-3 and V is TRBV29-1, with 8 positions matching TRBD1. Losses at the gene ends were 4 bases for V and 10 bases for J; bases not matched to a gene: 10. The CDR3 loop spans 13 amino acids. From germline, CDR1 is SQVTM and CDR2 ANQGSEA. This chain's CDR3 is CSVGGTGGGAQYF. The CDR3 coding sequence is TGCAGCGTTGGCGGGACAGGAGGTGGAGCGCAGTATTTT.

The V gene is TRBV25-1, the J gene TRBJ2-2, with D tentatively TRBD1 or TRBD2 (5 bases each). CDR1 is MGHDK and CDR2 is SYGVNS in the germline V gene. Trimming cost V 6 bases and J 2 bases, with 16 bases left between them. This CDR3 comprises 16 residues. The CDR3 sequence is CASSKLGTGNTGELFF. CDR3 coding DNA: TGTGCCAGCAGCAAACTCGGGACGGGAAACACCGGGGAGCTGTTTTTT.

The chain combines TRBV7-9 with TRBJ1-4; the match to TRBD1 covers 7 bases. The CDR3 covers 17 residues. V dropped 5 bases and J dropped 6; count of bases not matched to a gene: 15. Looked up from germline, CDR1 is SEHNR and CDR2 is FQNEAQ (reference sequence). CDR3 region: CASSSYLIQGFDEKLFF. Here the CDR3 DNA reads TGTGCCAGCAGCAGCTACCTTATACAGGGGTTCGATGAAAAACTGTTTTTT. The full variable domain, its missing parts supplied by reference TRBV7-9 and TRBJ1-4, is DTGVSQNPRHKITKRGQNVTFRCDPISEHNRLYWYRQTLGQGPEFLTYFQNEAQLEKSRLLSDRFSAERPKGSFSTLEIQRTEQGDSAMYLCASSSYLIQGFDEKLFFGSGTQLSVL.

This clonotype was found many times. The chain couples TRBV2 to TRBJ1-2; 8 nucleotides agree with TRBD1. The length of the CDR3 is 15 residues. CDR1 SNHLY and CDR2 FYNNEI come from the germline V gene. V lost 3 bases, J lost 9 bases, and 12 bases stayed unmatched. CDR3 in amino acids: CASSEDRELGRCYTF. The CDR3 coding sequence is TGTGCCAGCAGTGAGGACAGGGAACTAGGCCGTTGCTACACCTTC.

The rearrangement links TRBV2 to TRBJ1-3; D may be TRBD1 (5 bases). Between the trimmed V and J ends, which lost 6 bases and 2 bases, there was a span of 14 bases. CDR1 and CDR2 (germline): SNHLY, FYNNEI. The CDR3 loop spans 15 amino acids. CDR3 in amino acids: CASRIGDPAGNTIYF. As DNA, the CDR3 is TGTGCCAGCAGGATCGGGGACCCGGCTGGAAACACCATATATTTT. Using reference TRBV2 and TRBJ1-3 for the parts outside the CDR3, the full variable domain is EPEVTQTPSHQVTQMGQEVILRCVPISNHLYFYWYRQILGQKVEFLVSFYNNEISEKSEIFDDQFSVERPDGSNFTLKIRSTKLEDSAMYFCASRIGDPAGNTIYFGEGSWLTVV.